This T cell receptor (beta chain) derives from a study of PD-1 blockade in mismatch repair-deficient tumors. Some clones are missing from TCRdb's copy, which holds only in-frame ones; the method was immunoSEQ multiplex PCR. The table shows under 50,000 clones, with 77% occurring only once. Per the germline V gene, CDR1 is ENHRY and CDR2 is SYGVKD. The trim removed 9 bases at V and 0 bases at J, leaving 3 bases unmatched. The CDR3 sequence is 13 residues long. The material sequenced was PBMCs, taken before pembrolizumab treatment. This clonotype was obtained from an adult with mismatch repair-deficient cancer. The V gene is TRBV10-3, the J gene TRBJ2-3; 7 nucleotides match TRBD2. The CDR3 spells CAMSSGSTDTQYF. CDR3 DNA: TGTGCCATGTCTAGCGGAAGCACAGATACGCAGTATTTT.